The 18 T cell receptor beta chains reported below all come from one sample, sequenced in a study of T cell changes during pregnancy in multiple sclerosis. Method: immunoSEQ multiplex PCR; TCRdb's copy keeps in-frame clones and lacks some. The sample yields about 51,000 clones, 94% seen once. The specimen was CD4+ T cells from peripheral blood mononuclear cells, collected in the second trimester of pregnancy. These receptor sequences come from a female donor with multiple sclerosis, enrolled in a pregnancy study.

This clone has just a few counts. J is TRBJ1-1 and V is TRBV7-9; TRBD1 matches 8 bases. The length of the CDR3 is 15 residues. CDR1 is SEHNR, CDR2 FQNEAQ, per germline (reference sequence). With 5 bases clipped from V and 2 bases from J, the junction kept 7 bases outside the gene matches. The CDR3 is CASSPRQGRNTEAFF. The CDR3 DNA reads as TGTGCCAGCAGCCCGAGACAGGGGCGAAACACTGAAGCTTTCTTT.

This clone was found a few times. CDR3 sequence: CAWEGQPNTEAFF. The CDR3 DNA reads TGTGCCTGGGAAGGACAGCCGAACACTGAAGCTTTCTTT. The chain recombines TRBV30 with TRBJ1-1, with D possibly matching TRBD1 (6 bases). Germline-derived CDR1 and CDR2 are GTSNPN and SVGIG (reference sequence). V lost 5 bases, J lost 1 base, and 11 bases lay in between. The CDR3 loop spans 13 amino acids.

Here the CDR3 DNA reads TGTGCCACCGGGTTAGGGGATGGGATCTCCTACGAGCAGTACTTC. Its protein product is CATGLGDGISYEQYF. The chain couples TRBV19 to TRBJ2-5, with a possible D match to TRBD1 (5 bases). TRBJ2-7 explains the end of the DNA better; the J call may be wrong. CDR3 length: 15 amino acids. Per the germline V gene, CDR1 is LNHDA and CDR2 is SQIVND (reference sequence).

V gene TRBV9 combines with J gene TRBJ2-1, with 7 bases that match TRBD2. This CDR3 is 15 amino acids long. The V gene's germline CDR1 is SGDLS and CDR2 YYNGEE. V gave up 3 bases and J gave up 4 bases; unmatched junction bases: 7. CDR3: CASSAETSRYNEQFF. The DNA for the CDR3 is TGTGCCAGCAGCGCCGAGACTAGCCGGTACAATGAGCAGTTCTTC.

V gene TRBV20-1 combines with J gene TRBJ1-4; D unresolved. The length of the CDR3 is 11 residues. V shed 7 bases and J shed 4 bases, with 7 bases lying between them. Germline V gives CDR1 DFQATT, CDR2 SNEGSKA (reference sequence). The CDR3 is CSVRFNEKLFF. In DNA, the CDR3 is TGCAGTGTCAGGTTTAATGAAAAACTGTTTTTT.

The rearrangement joins TRBV18 to TRBJ1-5, with D maybe TRBD1 (6 bases). The CDR3 contains 15 residues. The ends were cut back, 1 base at V and 7 bases at J, with 14 bases in the middle. CDR1 and CDR2 (germline): KGHSH, LQKENI. The CDR3 sequence is CASSPRGGAGQPQHF. CDR3 coding DNA: TGTGCCAGCTCACCACGAGGGGGGGCGGGCCAGCCCCAGCATTTT.

In its sample, this clone was seen once. The chain links TRBV19 to TRBJ2-7; TRBD1 might be the D (5 bases). This CDR3 is built from 13 residues. Trimming left V 2 bases short and J 4 bases short, with 9 bases between. Germline V gene sequence: CDR1 LNHDA, CDR2 SQIVND (reference sequence). This CDR3 is CASSIQGNYEQYF. DNA of the CDR3: TGTGCCAGTAGTATACAGGGAAATTACGAGCAGTACTTC.

This chain links TRBV6-5 with TRBJ2-3; 8 bases fit TRBD2. Germline CDR1 is MNHEY and CDR2 is SVGAGI. The CDR3 runs to 15 residues. The ends lost 3 bases at V and 2 bases at J; junction bases unmatched: 4. The CDR3 loop is CASSYPAGATDTQYF. CDR3 nucleotide sequence: TGTGCCAGCAGTTATCCAGCGGGGGCCACAGATACGCAGTATTTT.

V gene TRBV7-9 combines with J gene TRBJ2-1, with 10 bases aligning to TRBD2. The germline CDR1 and CDR2 sequences are SEHNR and FQNEAQ (reference sequence). Trimming at V came to 5 bases and at J to 8 bases, leaving 12 bases not matched to a gene. The CDR3 totals 16 residues. The CDR3 region is CASSPRGAGGRDEQFF. In DNA form, the CDR3 reads TGTGCCAGCAGCCCCCGGGGAGCGGGGGGGAGGGATGAGCAGTTCTTC.

This clone has a single count. In DNA, the CDR3 is TGTGCCAGCAGCTTACTTTCGGGACAGGGCCCCTCTGGAAACACCATATATTTT. This sequence encodes CASSLLSGQGPSGNTIYF. The chain recombines TRBV11-2 with TRBJ1-3; TRBD1 matches 9 bases. Germline lookup yields CDR1 SGHAT and CDR2 FQNNGV. The CDR3 is made up of 18 amino acids. V gave up 2 bases and J gave up 0 bases; unmatched junction bases: 8.

The count of this clone is one. This sequence joins TRBV5-5 and TRBJ2-1; D uncertain. Trimming removed 3 bases from V and 8 bases from J, with 15 bases in between. The CDR3 has 14 amino acids. Germline V gene sequence: CDR1 SGHKS, CDR2 YYEKEE (reference sequence). The CDR3, as DNA: TGTGCCAGCAGCTCCCCCCTCCTTATGTATGAGCAGTTCTTC. Its translation is CASSSPLLMYEQFF.

The J gene is TRBJ1-1, the V gene TRBV2; TRBD1 matches at 9 bases. This CDR3 is built from 15 residues. From germline, CDR1 is SNHLY and CDR2 FYNNEI. The ends lost 6 bases at V and 5 bases at J; junction bases unmatched: 10. The CDR3 DNA reads TGTGCCAGCAGCGTAGGACAGGGGTCGGTGACTGAAGCTTTCTTT. Amino acids: CASSVGQGSVTEAFF.

The J gene is TRBJ1-6, the V gene TRBV2; D ambiguous. The V end was cut by 11 bases, the J end by 7 bases, with 15 bases between. CDR3 length equals 13 residues. Germline V lookup: CDR1 SNHLY, CDR2 FYNNEI. The CDR3 spells CAGRPSPNSPLHF. CDR3 bases: TGTGCCGGCCGACCTAGCCCGAATTCACCCCTCCACTTT.

A remark on this clone: One end of the junction varies from germline; a read error may be responsible. V gene TRBV6-5 combines with J gene TRBJ1-1; 9 bases align to TRBD1. The CDR3 is made up of 15 amino acids. CDR1 is MNHEY, CDR2 SVGAGI, per germline. CDR3 region: CASSPDRGKNTETFF. CDR3 bases: TGTGCCAGCAGCCCTGACAGGGGGAAGAACACTGAAACTTTCTTT.

The rearrangement links TRBV19 to TRBJ2-3; perhaps TRBD1 as D (6 bases). CDR3 length: 16 residues. Germline CDR1 reads LNHDA; CDR2 reads SQIVND (reference sequence). Trimming stripped 4 bases from V and 1 base from J, with 15 bases between. The CDR3 region has the DNA TGTGCCAGTAGTACCTACAGGACAGCCCGCACAGATACGCAGTATTTT. Translation gives CASSTYRTARTDTQYF.

The chain carries TRBV7-9 and TRBJ1-5, with TRBD1 matching over 8 bases. After removal of 5 bases from V and 2 bases from J, the junction contained 2 bases not matched to a gene. The CDR3 contains 14 residues. Germline CDR1 is SEHNR and CDR2 is FQNEAQ (reference sequence). In nucleotides, the CDR3 is TGTGCCAGCAGCACGGGACAGGGCAATCAGCCCCAGCATTTT. It codes for CASSTGQGNQPQHF.

The chain combines TRBV30 with TRBJ2-7; 10 nucleotides align to TRBD1. The CDR3 loop spans 13 amino acids. Trimming cost V 4 bases and J 3 bases; bases outside gene matches: 3. From germline, CDR1 is GTSNPN and CDR2 SVGIG (reference sequence). CDR3 sequence reads: CAWIRDRGYEQYF. CDR3 bases: TGTGCCTGGATCCGGGACAGGGGCTACGAGCAGTACTTC.

V usage is TRBV19 and J usage is TRBJ1-1; TRBD1 aligns across 9 bases. Per germline, CDR1 LNHDA and CDR2 SQIVND (reference sequence). The CDR3 is made up of 12 amino acids. V lost 3 bases, J lost 10 bases, and 3 bases stayed unmatched. Written as DNA, the CDR3 is TGTGCCAGTAGTATCGTGACAGGGGGAGCTTTCTTT. Protein product: CASSIVTGGAFF.